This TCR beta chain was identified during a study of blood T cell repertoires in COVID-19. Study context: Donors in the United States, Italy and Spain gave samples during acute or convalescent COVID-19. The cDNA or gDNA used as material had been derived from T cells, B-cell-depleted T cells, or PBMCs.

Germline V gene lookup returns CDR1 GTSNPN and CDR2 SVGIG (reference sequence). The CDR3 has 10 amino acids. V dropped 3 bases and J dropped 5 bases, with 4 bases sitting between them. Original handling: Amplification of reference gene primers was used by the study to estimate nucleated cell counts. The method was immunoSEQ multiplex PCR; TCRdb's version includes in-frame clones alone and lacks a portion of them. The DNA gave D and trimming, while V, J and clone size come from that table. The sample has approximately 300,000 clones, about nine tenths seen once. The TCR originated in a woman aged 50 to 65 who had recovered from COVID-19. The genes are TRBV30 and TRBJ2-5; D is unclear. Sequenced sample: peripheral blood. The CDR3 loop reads CAWSRETQYF. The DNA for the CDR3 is TGTGCCTGGAGCAGGGAGACCCAGTACTTC.